This T cell receptor (beta chain) derives from a study of cytomegalovirus exposure and HLA in healthy donors. Details on this clone: Its antigen is not identified. One junction end does not reproduce the germline sequence, and a read error may be involved.

The study's findings and limits: The study found most TCR sequences rare, yet found some public TCRs in many donors. There were 150 or so TCR beta chains listed as cytomegalovirus-associated.

Clones were sequenced by immunoSEQ multiplex PCR, and TCRdb holds only the in-frame ones, with some missing. The sample includes fewer than 200,000 clones, 91% of them seen just once. This CDR3 is 15 amino acids long. CDR1 is SEHNR, CDR2 FQNEAQ, per germline (reference sequence). This chain joins TRBV7-9 and TRBJ2-3, with 11 positions matching TRBD2. The clonotype comes from a woman under 30 in good health and CMV-seropositive. The sequenced sample was PBMCs. The CDR3 loop is CASSLAGGVTDTQYF. CDR3 in DNA: TGTGCCAGCAGCCTAGCGGGGGGAGTAACAGATACGCAGTATTTT.